Presented here are 20 T cell receptor beta chains from one specimen sequenced in a study of graft-versus-host responses after intestinal transplantation. The protocol was immunoSEQ multiplex PCR, while the TCRdb copy is restricted to in-frame clones and leaves out a portion. The profile shows over 10,000 clones, roughly 80% of them singletons. Sequencing was performed on PBMCs, taken about 300 days after intestinal transplant. These receptors all come from a human patient who received an intestinal transplant, so some T cells may come from the graft donor.

This chain uses TRBV25-1 with TRBJ2-2; TRBD1 matches 11 bases. CDR3 length equals 13 residues. Germline CDR1 is MGHDK and CDR2 is SYGVNS. V lost 6 bases, J lost 10 bases, and 4 bases stayed unmatched. The CDR3 sequence: CASRGTGGKELFF. CDR3 DNA: TGTGCCAGCAGGGGGACAGGGGGAAAGGAGCTGTTTTTT.

This chain uses TRBV28 with TRBJ2-1; D remains unclear. Germline V gene sequence: CDR1 MDHEN, CDR2 SYDVKM. The length of the CDR3 is 12 residues. Trimming took 6 bases from V and 0 from J, leaving 3 bases between them. The CDR3 region has the DNA TGTGCCAGCAGAAGCTCCTACAATGAGCAGTTCTTC. It is translated as CASRSSYNEQFF.

The chain employs TRBV5-6 and TRBJ2-5, with D possibly matching TRBD2 (5 bases). The ends were cut back, 0 bases at V and 3 bases at J, with 12 bases in the middle. This CDR3 has 15 residues. The germline V gene has CDR1 SGHDT and CDR2 YYEEEE. CDR3 sequence: CASSLVLEGEETQYF. As DNA, the CDR3 is TGTGCCAGCAGCTTGGTGCTAGAGGGCGAAGAGACCCAGTACTTC.

A note on this clone: Its ends do not fully match the called genes, so a read error is possible. The rearrangement links TRBV28 to TRBJ2-7; 9 positions match TRBD1. The CDR3 loop spans 11 amino acids. The V gene's germline CDR1 is MDHEN and CDR2 SYDVKM. The CDR3 here is CASTGDRVLRF. The CDR3 region has the DNA TGTGCCAGCACCGGGGACAGGGTTCTTAGGTTC.

The chain has TRBV7-9 and TRBJ2-7; TRBD2 might be the D (5 bases). Germline values: CDR1 SEHNR, CDR2 FQNEAQ (reference sequence). The ends were cut back, 0 bases at V and 5 bases at J, with 8 bases in the middle. CDR3 size: 13 residues. The CDR3: CASSLAGEDEQYF. The DNA for the CDR3 is TGTGCCAGCAGCTTAGCGGGAGAGGACGAGCAGTACTTC.

The DNA of the CDR3 is TGTGCCAGCAGCTCGGGACCAGTCTCCTACAATGAGCAGTTCTTC. This encodes CASSSGPVSYNEQFF. V usage is TRBV5-4 and J usage is TRBJ2-1; D is perhaps TRBD1 or TRBD2 (5 bases each). Trimming left V 3 bases short and J 0 bases short, with 10 bases between. Germline V gene sequence: CDR1 SGHNT, CDR2 YYREEE (reference sequence). This CDR3 region has 15 residues.

V is TRBV12-2 and J is TRBJ2-4; TRBD1, the D gene given by the table, was not confirmed from the DNA. TRBV12-2 is a listed pseudogene. This CDR3 region has 16 residues. The CDR3 nucleotides are TGTGCAAGTCGCTTAGATACAGGGAGAGCCAAAAACATTCAGTACTTC. Translated, it gives CASRLDTGRAKNIQYF.

This clone was recorded a few times. The rearrangement uses TRBV21-1 and TRBJ1-5. TRBV21-1 is termed a pseudogene. The CDR3 consists of 17 residues. The CDR3 bases are TGTGCCAGCAGCAAAGTCATGGGGGTGGGAAGCAATCAGCCCCAGCATTTT. Translating it yields CASSKVMGVGSNQPQHF.

J is TRBJ2-2 and V is TRBV5-5; possible D gene TRBD1, 5 bases. CDR3 length: 20 amino acids. Germline assignment: CDR1 SGHKS and CDR2 YYEKEE (reference sequence). V dropped 1 base and J dropped 4 bases, with 26 bases sitting between them. In DNA, the CDR3 is TGTGCCAGCAGCTTGCGCCCCGCCCCATTCCGGGCAGGGATCACCGGGGAGCTGTTTTTT. Amino acid sequence: CASSLRPAPFRAGITGELFF.

The rearrangement uses TRBV7-8 and TRBJ2-3; D tentatively fits TRBD1 or TRBD2 (6 bases each). This CDR3 is built from 14 residues. Trimming took 1 base from V and 6 from J, leaving 11 bases between them. Germline V CDR1 and CDR2: SGHVS, FQNEAQ. DNA of the CDR3: TGTGCCAGCAGCTTAGGAGGGGGGATTGATACGCAGTATTTT. Translated, it gives CASSLGGGIDTQYF. Full variable domain (missing parts from reference TRBV7-8 and TRBJ2-3): GAGVSQSPRYKVAKRGQDVALRCDPISGHVSLFWYQQALGQGPEFLTYFQNEAQLDKSGLPSDRFFAERPEGSVSTLKIQRTQQEDSAVYLCASSLGGGIDTQYFGPGTRLTVL.

This chain joins TRBV5-1 and TRBJ1-3; TRBD1 agrees at 12 bases. The CDR3 spans 20 residues. The germline gives CDR1 SGHRS, CDR2 YFSETQ. The V and J ends lost 0 bases and 0 bases, in that order; junction bases with no gene match: 10. CDR3 region: CASSLAPTGTGGASGNTIYF. CDR3 DNA: TGCGCCAGCAGCTTGGCCCCGACAGGGACAGGGGGCGCCTCTGGAAACACCATATATTTT.

This chain connects TRBV28 to TRBJ2-1; TRBD2 agrees at 7 bases. Germline values: CDR1 MDHEN, CDR2 SYDVKM. V gave up 5 bases and J gave up 8 bases; unmatched junction bases: 9. This CDR3 spans 14 amino acids. CDR3 in amino acids: CASSPTQLAHEQFF. CDR3 nucleotide sequence: TGTGCCAGCAGTCCTACCCAACTAGCGCATGAGCAGTTCTTC.

The chain recombines TRBV5-4 with TRBJ2-6; TRBD1 might be the D (5 bases). V lost 7 bases, J lost 0 bases, and 8 bases lay in between. CDR3 length equals 14 residues. CDR1 and CDR2 from the germline V gene are SGHNT and YYREEE (reference sequence). CDR3 bases: TGTGCCAGCGGGGCCCCCTCTGGGGCCAACGTCCTGACTTTC. It yields the protein CASGAPSGANVLTF.

This clone was picked up one time. The CDR3 sequence is CARSLTSGSSSYEQYF. The CDR3 coding sequence is TGTGCCAGAAGCTTGACTAGCGGGAGTTCATCCTACGAGCAGTACTTC. The genes are TRBV5-3 and TRBJ2-7; TRBD2 matches 11 bases. TRBV5-3 is reported as an ORF; its role is uncertain. The CDR3 contains 16 residues. The V and J ends lost 1 base and 1 base, in that order; junction bases with no gene match: 4.

The rearrangement uses TRBV9 and TRBJ1-5; D uncertain. V lost 0 bases, J lost 8 bases, and 15 bases lay in between. Germline V gives CDR1 SGDLS, CDR2 YYNGEE. This CDR3 is built from 15 residues. The CDR3 is CASSVASVMFEPQHF. CDR3 in DNA: TGTGCCAGCAGCGTAGCCAGCGTGATGTTTGAGCCCCAGCATTTT.

The J gene is TRBJ2-3, the V gene TRBV4-3, with 7 bases that match TRBD2. Germline loops: CDR1 LGHNA, CDR2 YSLEER. With V trimmed by 4 bases and J by 0 bases, 7 bases remained unmatched. The CDR3 consists of 16 residues. In DNA, the CDR3 is TGCGCCAGCAGCCTAGACGGCGGGAGTAGCACAGATACGCAGTATTTT. It yields the protein CASSLDGGSSTDTQYF.

The chain has TRBV5-1 and TRBJ2-7, with D possibly matching TRBD2 (5 bases). Germline CDR1 is SGHRS and CDR2 is YFSETQ. This CDR3 comprises 13 residues. Trimming left V 4 bases short and J 0 bases short, with 8 bases between. CDR3 residues: CASSPTISYEQYF. The CDR3 DNA reads as TGCGCCAGCAGCCCGACTATCTCCTACGAGCAGTACTTC.

The chain joins TRBV5-3 to TRBJ2-5; 8 bases fit TRBD2. TRBV5-3 is reported as an ORF; its role is uncertain. The V and J ends lost 0 bases and 5 bases, in that order; junction bases with no gene match: 12. The CDR3 extends over 17 amino acids. The CDR3 sequence is CARSLVSGRDEGETQYF. CDR3 in DNA: TGTGCCAGAAGCTTGGTAAGCGGGAGAGATGAGGGGGAGACCCAGTACTTC.

The chain combines TRBV5-1 with TRBJ2-7; D is perhaps TRBD1 or TRBD2 (5 bases each). The CDR3 is 14 residues long. The V and J ends lost 3 bases and 4 bases respectively, with 14 bases between them. CDR1 is SGHRS, CDR2 YFSETQ, per germline. This CDR3 is CASSWGPRRYEQYF. CDR3 DNA sequence: TGCGCCAGCAGCTGGGGACCGAGAAGATACGAGCAGTACTTC.

The chain links TRBV19 to TRBJ2-7, with 9 bases matching TRBD1. This CDR3 comprises 16 residues. V shed 1 base and J 3 bases; nucleotides not matched to a gene: 7. CDR1 is LNHDA, CDR2 SQIVND, per germline (reference sequence). The CDR3 spells CASSIGFTGGGYEQYF. The CDR3 region has the DNA TGTGCCAGTAGTATAGGGTTCACAGGGGGCGGCTACGAGCAGTACTTC.